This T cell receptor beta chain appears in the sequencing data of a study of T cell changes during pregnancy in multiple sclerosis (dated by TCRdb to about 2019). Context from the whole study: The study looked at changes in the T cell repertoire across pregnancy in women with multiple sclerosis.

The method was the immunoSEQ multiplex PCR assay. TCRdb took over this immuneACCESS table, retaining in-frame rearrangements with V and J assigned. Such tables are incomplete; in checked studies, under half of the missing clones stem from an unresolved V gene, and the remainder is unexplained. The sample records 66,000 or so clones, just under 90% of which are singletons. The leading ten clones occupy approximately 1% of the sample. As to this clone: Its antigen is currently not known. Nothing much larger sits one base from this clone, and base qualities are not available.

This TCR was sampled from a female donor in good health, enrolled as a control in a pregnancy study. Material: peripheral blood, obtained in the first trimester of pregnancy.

The base sequence is TGTGCCAGCTCACCACCGGGCCGAAATGAAAAACTGTTTTTT. This encodes CASSPPGRNEKLFF. In this chain, TRBV18 is recombined with TRBJ1-4; confidence is insufficient to name the D gene. Cut back by 0 bases and 5 bases, the V and J ends lie 7 bases apart. CDR1 and CDR2 are drawn from the germline V gene: KGHSH, LQKENI. The CDR3 sequence holds 14 residues, the cysteine and phenylalanine included. Only the CDR3 DNA stays, 42 bases, in frame from base 1. Supplemented by the reference TRBV18 and TRBJ1-4 proteins around the CDR3, the complete variable domain is NAGVMQNPRHLVRRRGQEARLRCSPMKGHSHVYWYRQLPEEGLKFMVYLQKENIIDESGMPKERFSAEFPKEGPSILRIQQVVRGDSAAYFCASSPPGRNEKLFFGSGTQLSVL.